The clone carrying this T cell receptor (beta chain) was detected only once. Antigen unknown. V was shortened by 2 bases and J by 1 base, with 11 bases between the two germline ends. CDR1 and CDR2 (germline): MDHEN, SYDVKM. This CDR3 is 15 amino acids long. This entry is derived from a study of CD8 T cells in Susac syndrome. Broader study findings: As the study acknowledged, the number of individuals in its TCR sequencing and HLA analysis was relatively small.

Reverse transcription of about 0.45 to 1 ug RNA used random hexamers. Each CDR3 protein gets one entry after TCRdb re-called the immunoSEQ multiplex PCR reads with MiXCR. The table shows tens of thousands of distinct CDR3 sequences, with 93% occurring only once. The sequence came from a human donor with Susac syndrome. Sequences were obtained from CD4+ T cells from PBMCs. The chain uses TRBV28 and TRBJ1-1; possible D gene TRBD1, 5 bases. The CDR3 DNA is TGTGCCAGCAGTTTAATTGGGGGGTGGAACACTGAAGCTTTCTTT. It is translated as CASSLIGGWNTEAFF.